Listed below are T cell receptor beta chains from one sample, sequenced in a study of control samples from healthy donors and cancer patients. Measured with immunoSEQ multiplex PCR; TCRdb has only the in-frame clones, and not every one. The table has about 160,000 clones, roughly 90% seen once. The material sequenced was blood. The receptors were sampled from a man aged 25-45 years in good health. CDR3s include the opening cysteine and the closing phenylalanine or tryptophan. Each record gives: J gene, V gene, CDR3 protein.

TRBJ1-3	TRBV5-4	CASSSDLRGGNTIYF
TRBJ2-7	TRBV7-8	CASSLDRTSYEQYF
TRBJ1-3	TRBV7-9	CASSPKGFGTGILNTIYF
TRBJ1-4	TRBV28	CASSSGDTVPNEKLFF
TRBJ2-7	TRBV6-2/TRBV6-3	CASSYGQNYEQYF
TRBJ2-2	TRBV6-1	CASSAHRGYELGAGELFF
TRBJ2-5	TRBV28	CASSLARRETQYF
TRBJ2-7	TRBV5-6	CASSSGRAYEQYF
TRBJ1-2	TRBV28	CASSPVEGIYGYTF
TRBJ2-5	TRBV5-1	CASSSGTRAETQYF
TRBJ1-5	TRBV7-8	CASSPDGSSNQPQHF
TRBJ2-1	TRBV27	CASSILRTTNEQFF
TRBJ2-1	TRBV27	CASSLRGLAPWEQFF
TRBJ1-5	TRBV19	CASSPRTASQPQHF
TRBJ1-1	TRBV7-9	CASSVGAATEAFF
TRBJ1-5	TRBV27	CASSLVGRGSNQPQHF
TRBJ1-4	TRBV18	CASSPKTVGTETGPNEKLFF
TRBJ2-2	TRBV5-1	CASSLEAGFTGELFF
TRBJ2-5	TRBV2	CASNSQGGQETQYF
TRBJ1-3	TRBV5-8	CASTAFSGNTIYF
TRBJ1-6	TRBV25-1	CASTVGHSSYNSPLHF
TRBJ1-1	TRBV2	CASSNQGSTRPAFF
TRBJ1-4	TRBV28	CASSGSRGGWNEKLFF
TRBJ1-1	TRBV6-5	CASSKTANTEAFF
TRBJ1-1	TRBV19	CASNRDEGARTEAFF
TRBJ1-2	TRBV7-2	CASSLEGTGGNGYTF
TRBJ1-2	TRBV6-5	CASSYPRTGGRGYTF
TRBJ2-7	TRBV2	CASEAGPSSYEQYF
TRBJ2-2	TRBV7-2	CASKKVIGELFF
TRBJ1-2	TRBV7-9	CASSFETGGHYGYTF
TRBJ2-7	TRBV30	CAWSGSGRSSYEQYF
TRBJ1-6	TRBV6-6	CASSPSRQGPGRGGNSPLHF
TRBJ1-1	TRBV27	CASSFSRGNTEAFF
TRBJ1-4	TRBV5-5	CASSFRWGVNEKLFF
TRBJ1-1	TRBV7-2	CASSLVQFNTEAFF
TRBJ2-1	TRBV5-1	CASSFGGTGFPNEQFF
TRBJ1-3	TRBV7-6	CASSPRPTGRTGNTIYF
TRBJ1-5	TRBV19	CASSIDTAFYQPQHF
TRBJ1-2	TRBV19	CASSWDRLYGYTF
TRBJ2-4	TRBV7-9	CASSLPPKQGKIGNIQYF
TRBJ1-5	TRBV7-2	CASSPHLGRDVSPQHF
TRBJ2-7	TRBV5-4	CASSLGQAYGEQYF
TRBJ1-1	TRBV5-4	CASSGLGNTEAFF
TRBJ2-3	TRBV7-2	CASSLYVTTTDTQYF
TRBJ2-7	TRBV3-1/TRBV3-2	CASSQVNGASYEQYF
TRBJ2-5	TRBV19	CASTSGQETQYF
TRBJ1-6	TRBV6-5	CATGAYTYNSPLHF
TRBJ2-5	TRBV12-3/TRBV12-4	CASSIRQGETQYF
TRBJ2-7	TRBV6-1	CASSEGQGRYEQYF
TRBJ1-6	TRBV7-9	CASSPQGQSNSPLHF
TRBJ1-1	TRBV20-1	CSARDVLAFF